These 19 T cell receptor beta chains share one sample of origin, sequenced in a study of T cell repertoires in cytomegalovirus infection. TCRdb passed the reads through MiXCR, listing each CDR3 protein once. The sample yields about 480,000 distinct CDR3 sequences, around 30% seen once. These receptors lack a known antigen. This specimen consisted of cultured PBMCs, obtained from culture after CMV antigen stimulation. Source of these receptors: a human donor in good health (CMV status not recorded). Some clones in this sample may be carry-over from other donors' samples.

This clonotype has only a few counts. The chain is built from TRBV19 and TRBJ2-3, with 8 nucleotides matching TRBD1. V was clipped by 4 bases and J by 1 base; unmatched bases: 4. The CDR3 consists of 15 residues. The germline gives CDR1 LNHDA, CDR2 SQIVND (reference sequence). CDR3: CASSRTGTGTDTQYF. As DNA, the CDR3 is TGTGCCAGTAGTAGGACAGGGACGGGCACAGATACGCAGTATTTT.

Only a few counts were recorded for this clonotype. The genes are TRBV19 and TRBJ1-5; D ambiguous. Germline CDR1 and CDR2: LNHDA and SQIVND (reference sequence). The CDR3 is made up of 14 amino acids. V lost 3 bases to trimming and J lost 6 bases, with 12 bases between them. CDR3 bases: TGTGCCAGTAGTATCGAATGGGGAGCTCAGCCCCAGCATTTT. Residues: CASSIEWGAQPQHF.

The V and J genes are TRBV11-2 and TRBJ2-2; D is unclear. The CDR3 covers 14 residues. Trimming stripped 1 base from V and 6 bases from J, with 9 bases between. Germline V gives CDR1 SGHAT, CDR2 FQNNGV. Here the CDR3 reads CASSLAPTPGELFF. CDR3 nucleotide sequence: TGTGCCAGCAGCTTAGCCCCGACTCCCGGGGAGCTGTTTTTT.

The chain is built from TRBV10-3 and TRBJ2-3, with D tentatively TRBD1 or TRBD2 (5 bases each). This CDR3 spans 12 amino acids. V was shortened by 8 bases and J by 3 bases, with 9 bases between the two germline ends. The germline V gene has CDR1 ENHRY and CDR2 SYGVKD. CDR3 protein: CAIRGVTDTQYF. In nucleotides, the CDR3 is TGTGCCATCCGAGGGGTAACAGATACGCAGTATTTT.

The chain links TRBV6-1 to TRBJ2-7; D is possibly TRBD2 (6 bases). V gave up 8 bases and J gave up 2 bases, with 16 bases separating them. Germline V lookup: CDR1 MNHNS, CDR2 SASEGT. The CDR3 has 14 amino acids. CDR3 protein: CASGRESLTYEQYV. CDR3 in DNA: TGTGCCAGCGGTCGGGAGTCTCTAACCTACGAGCAGTACGTC.

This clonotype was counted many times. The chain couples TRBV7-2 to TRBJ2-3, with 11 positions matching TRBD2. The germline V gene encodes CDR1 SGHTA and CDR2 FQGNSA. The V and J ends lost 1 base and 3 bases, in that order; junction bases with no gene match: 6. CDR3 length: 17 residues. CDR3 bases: TGTGCCAGCAGCTTAGGGCTAGCGGGAGGAGGGACAGATACGCAGTATTTT. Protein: CASSLGLAGGGTDTQYF.

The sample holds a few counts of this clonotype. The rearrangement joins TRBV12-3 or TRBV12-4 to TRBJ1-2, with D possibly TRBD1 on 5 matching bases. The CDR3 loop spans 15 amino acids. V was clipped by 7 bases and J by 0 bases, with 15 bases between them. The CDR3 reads CASTFSGRANYGYTF. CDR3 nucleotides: TGTGCCAGCACCTTTTCAGGGAGGGCTAACTATGGCTACACCTTC.

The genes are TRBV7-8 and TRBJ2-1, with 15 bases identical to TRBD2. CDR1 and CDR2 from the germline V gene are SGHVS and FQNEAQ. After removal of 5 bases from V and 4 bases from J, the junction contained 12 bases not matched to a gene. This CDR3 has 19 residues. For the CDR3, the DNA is TGTGCCAGCAGCCGGGGAGGGGGACTAGCGGGAGGCGGATACAATGAGCAGTTCTTC. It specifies CASSRGGGLAGGGYNEQFF. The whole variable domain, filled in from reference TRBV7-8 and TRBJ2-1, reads GAGVSQSPRYKVAKRGQDVALRCDPISGHVSLFWYQQALGQGPEFLTYFQNEAQLDKSGLPSDRFFAERPEGSVSTLKIQRTQQEDSAVYLCASSRGGGLAGGGYNEQFFGPGTRLTVL.

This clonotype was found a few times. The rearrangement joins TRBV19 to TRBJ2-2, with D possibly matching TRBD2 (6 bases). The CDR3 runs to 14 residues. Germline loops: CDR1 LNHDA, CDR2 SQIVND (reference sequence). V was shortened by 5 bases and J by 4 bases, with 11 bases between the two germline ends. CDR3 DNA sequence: TGTGCCAGTAGTCTATTACTAGCCACCGGGGAGCTGTTTTTT. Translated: CASSLLLATGELFF.

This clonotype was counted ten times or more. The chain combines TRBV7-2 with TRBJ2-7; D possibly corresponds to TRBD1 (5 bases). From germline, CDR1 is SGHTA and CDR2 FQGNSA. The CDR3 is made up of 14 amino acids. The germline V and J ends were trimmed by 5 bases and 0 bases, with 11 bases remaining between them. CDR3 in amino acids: CASSVGQGSYEQYF. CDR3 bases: TGTGCCAGCAGCGTCGGACAAGGCTCCTACGAGCAGTACTTC.

The CDR3 region is CASSQLAVEDLDTQYF. The CDR3 DNA sequence: TGCGCCAGCAGCCAACTAGCGGTAGAAGATTTGGATACGCAGTATTTT. V is TRBV4-1 and J is TRBJ2-3; 7 nucleotides agree with TRBD2. CDR1 and CDR2 from the germline V gene are MGHRA and YSYEKL. This CDR3 has 16 residues. The V segment lost 2 bases and the J segment 6 bases; nucleotides outside the gene matches: 11.

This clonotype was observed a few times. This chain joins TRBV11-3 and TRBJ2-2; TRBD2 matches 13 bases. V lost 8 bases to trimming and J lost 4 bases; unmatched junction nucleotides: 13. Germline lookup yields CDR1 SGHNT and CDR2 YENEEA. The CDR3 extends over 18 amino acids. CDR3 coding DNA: TGTGCCAGCGAAGGACTAGCGGGAGTGTGGAGAGGCACCGGGGAGCTGTTTTTT. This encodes CASEGLAGVWRGTGELFF.

CDR3 residues: CASSPSQNTEAFF. The CDR3 coding sequence is TGTGCCAGCTCACCATCACAGAACACTGAAGCTTTCTTT. The rearrangement uses TRBV18 and TRBJ1-1; D gene ambiguous. The CDR3 contains 13 residues. The germline gives CDR1 KGHSH, CDR2 LQKENI. The germline V and J ends were trimmed by 2 bases and 1 base, with 5 bases remaining between them. Filled out from reference TRBV18 and TRBJ1-1, the complete variable domain reads NAGVMQNPRHLVRRRGQEARLRCSPMKGHSHVYWYRQLPEEGLKFMVYLQKENIIDESGMPKERFSAEFPKEGPSILRIQQVVRGDSAAYFCASSPSQNTEAFFGQGTRLTVV.

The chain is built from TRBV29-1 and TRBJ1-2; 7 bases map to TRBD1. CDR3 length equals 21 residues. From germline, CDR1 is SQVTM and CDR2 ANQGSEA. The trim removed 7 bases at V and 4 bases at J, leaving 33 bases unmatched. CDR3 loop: CSAELRSSPGQNSPTSYGYTF. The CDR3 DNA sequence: TGCAGCGCTGAGTTGAGGAGCTCTCCGGGACAGAATTCTCCGACTAGCTATGGCTACACCTTC.

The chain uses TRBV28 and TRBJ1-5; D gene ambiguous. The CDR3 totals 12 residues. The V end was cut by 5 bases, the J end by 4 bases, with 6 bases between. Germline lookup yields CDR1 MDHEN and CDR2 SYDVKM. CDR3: CASSIRNQPQHF. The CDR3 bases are TGTGCCAGCAGTATCAGAAATCAGCCCCAGCATTTT.

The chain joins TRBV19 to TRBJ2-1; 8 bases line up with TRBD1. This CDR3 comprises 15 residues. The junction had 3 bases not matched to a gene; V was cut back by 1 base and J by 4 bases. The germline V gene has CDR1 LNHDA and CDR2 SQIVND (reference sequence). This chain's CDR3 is CASSIGWTGYNEQFF. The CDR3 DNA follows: TGTGCCAGTAGTATAGGTTGGACAGGGTACAATGAGCAGTTCTTC.

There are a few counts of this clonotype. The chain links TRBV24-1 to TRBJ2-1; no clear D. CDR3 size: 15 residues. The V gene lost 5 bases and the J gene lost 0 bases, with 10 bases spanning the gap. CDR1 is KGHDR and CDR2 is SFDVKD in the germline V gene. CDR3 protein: CATSVDGRSYNEQFF. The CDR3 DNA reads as TGTGCCACCAGTGTCGACGGGCGCTCCTACAATGAGCAGTTCTTC.

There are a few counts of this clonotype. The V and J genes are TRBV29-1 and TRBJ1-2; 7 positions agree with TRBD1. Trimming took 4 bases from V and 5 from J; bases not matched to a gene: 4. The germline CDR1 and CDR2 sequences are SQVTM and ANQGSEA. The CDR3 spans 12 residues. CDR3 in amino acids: CSVGAGGYGYTF. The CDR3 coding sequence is TGCAGCGTTGGGGCAGGGGGTTATGGCTACACCTTC. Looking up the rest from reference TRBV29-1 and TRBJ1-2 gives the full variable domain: SAVISQKPSRDICQRGTSLTIQCQVDSQVTMMFWYRQQPGQSLTLIATANQGSEATYESGFVIDKFPISRPNLTFSTLTVSNMSPEDSSIYLCSVGAGGYGYTFGSGTRLTVV.

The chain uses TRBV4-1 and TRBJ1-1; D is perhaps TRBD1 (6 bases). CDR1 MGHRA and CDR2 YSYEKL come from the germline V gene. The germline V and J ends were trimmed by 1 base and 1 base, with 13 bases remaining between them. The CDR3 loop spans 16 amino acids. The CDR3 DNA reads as TGCGCCAGCAGCCAAGTTCCGGGACAAAGGAACACTGAAGCTTTCTTT. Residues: CASSQVPGQRNTEAFF.